These 14 T cell receptor beta chains were sequenced from one sample in a study of blood T cell repertoires in COVID-19. Profiling relied on immunoSEQ multiplex PCR, and the TCRdb table lists in-frame clones only, not all of them. Altogether a few hundred thousand clones are present, approximately 90% being singletons, with the ten largest covering over 3.5%. Material: peripheral blood. The receptors were sampled from a middle-aged woman with acute or convalescent COVID-19.

The chain recombines TRBV6-5 with TRBJ1-2, with D unclear. V shed 5 bases and J shed 8 bases, with 18 bases lying between them. The CDR3 covers 14 residues. Germline V gives CDR1 MNHEY, CDR2 SVGAGI. Here the CDR3 reads CASSREHRSEGYTF. Here the CDR3 DNA reads TGTGCCAGCAGTAGAGAACACAGATCAGAGGGCTACACCTTC.

The rearrangement joins TRBV6-5 to TRBJ1-1; D gene unclear. The CDR3 runs to 15 residues. Germline-derived CDR1 and CDR2 are MNHEY and SVGAGI. Trimming left V 3 bases short and J 0 bases short, with 11 bases between. CDR3: CASSYREGVNTEAFF. CDR3 DNA: TGTGCCAGCAGTTATCGGGAAGGTGTGAACACTGAAGCTTTCTTT.

The V and J genes are TRBV5-1 and TRBJ1-1, with 8 bases that match TRBD1. Losses at the gene ends were 4 bases for V and 3 bases for J; bases not matched to a gene: 2. Germline CDR1 reads SGHRS; CDR2 reads YFSETQ. The CDR3 is 13 residues long. For the CDR3, the DNA is TGCGCCAGCAGCGGACAGGGAGACACTGAAGCTTTCTTT. As protein: CASSGQGDTEAFF.

The chain links TRBV5-1 to TRBJ1-1; a possible D gene is TRBD1 (5 bases). In germline, CDR1 is SGHRS, CDR2 YFSETQ. The V end was cut by 1 base, the J end by 0 bases, with 7 bases between. The CDR3 totals 14 residues. The DNA of the CDR3 is TGCGCCAGCAGCTTGCAGGGTGTGAACACTGAAGCTTTCTTT. This sequence encodes CASSLQGVNTEAFF. Complete variable domain (other parts from reference TRBV5-1 and TRBJ1-1): KAGVTQTPRYLIKTRGQQVTLSCSPISGHRSVSWYQQTPGQGLQFLFEYFSETQRNKGNFPGRFSGRQFSNSRSEMNVSTLELGDSALYLCASSLQGVNTEAFFGQGTRLTVV.

The chain uses TRBV7-9 and TRBJ1-2; D perhaps matches TRBD1 (5 bases). The CDR3 contains 16 residues. Germline-derived CDR1 and CDR2 are SEHNR and FQNEAQ (reference sequence). Trimming cost V 0 bases and J 8 bases, with 19 bases left between them. DNA for the CDR3: TGTGCCAGCAGCTTAGCGGAGTTGGGGCCTCTCCTGGGCTACACCTTC. Protein product: CASSLAELGPLLGYTF.

This chain links TRBV13 with TRBJ2-3, with a tentative D call TRBD1 (5 bases). The CDR3 is made up of 16 amino acids. The V gene's germline CDR1 is PRHDT and CDR2 FYEKMQ (reference sequence). V lost 5 bases to trimming and J lost 2 bases, with 17 bases between them. CDR3 loop: CASSPPSRANTDTQYF. Here the CDR3 DNA reads TGTGCCAGCAGCCCTCCCTCCAGGGCCAACACAGATACGCAGTATTTT.

The chain employs TRBV3-1 (or the pseudogene TRBV3-2) and TRBJ2-5; TRBD2 aligns across 7 bases. The CDR3 totals 15 residues. Trimming removed 4 bases from V and 8 bases from J; junction bases left unmatched: 13. Germline CDR1 and CDR2: LGHDT and YNNKEL (reference sequence). CDR3 coding DNA: TGTGCCAGCAGCCCAGAGAGCAGCGGGGTGAAAACCCAGTACTTC. As protein: CASSPESSGVKTQYF.

The chain combines TRBV2 with TRBJ2-4; 7 positions agree with TRBD1. The CDR3 spans 14 residues. From germline, CDR1 is SNHLY and CDR2 FYNNEI. Trimming removed 7 bases from V and 8 bases from J; junction bases left unmatched: 11. CDR3 amino acids: CASTKNDRADIQYF. DNA of the CDR3: TGTGCCAGCACTAAAAATGACAGGGCAGACATTCAGTACTTC.

The CDR3 loop is CASSLGTEGLFF. The CDR3 DNA sequence: TGTGCCAGCAGTCTAGGGACAGAAGGGCTGTTTTTT. V gene TRBV27 combines with J gene TRBJ2-2, with TRBD1 matching 7 bases. Germline CDR1 is MNHEY and CDR2 is SMNVEV (reference sequence). The CDR3 extends over 12 amino acids. V was clipped by 5 bases and J by 13 bases; unmatched bases: 7.

This chain uses TRBV9 with TRBJ2-3; TRBD2 aligns across 7 bases. Trimming removed 2 bases from V and 4 bases from J; junction bases left unmatched: 10. The CDR3 covers 16 residues. Germline-derived CDR1 and CDR2 are SGDLS and YYNGEE. CDR3 coding DNA: TGTGCCAGCAGCGTCTCACCGGGACTACGGTCAGATACGCAGTATTTT. Its protein is CASSVSPGLRSDTQYF. Variable domain in full (rest from reference TRBV9 and TRBJ2-3): DSGVTQTPKHLITATGQRVTLRCSPRSGDLSVYWYQQSLDQGLQFLIQYYNGEERAKGNILERFSAQQFPDLHSELNLSSLELGDSALYFCASSVSPGLRSDTQYFGPGTRLTVL.

The rearrangement uses TRBV5-1 and TRBJ2-1; tentative D call: TRBD2 (7 bases). V was trimmed by 2 bases and J by 8 bases, leaving 11 bases between them. The CDR3 extends over 13 amino acids. CDR1 SGHRS and CDR2 YFSETQ come from the germline V gene. The CDR3 DNA is TGCGCCAGCAGCTTTACAGGGAGGGATGAGCAGTTCTTC. Amino acid sequence: CASSFTGRDEQFF. Supplemented by reference TRBV5-1 and TRBJ2-1, the full variable domain reads KAGVTQTPRYLIKTRGQQVTLSCSPISGHRSVSWYQQTPGQGLQFLFEYFSETQRNKGNFPGRFSGRQFSNSRSEMNVSTLELGDSALYLCASSFTGRDEQFFGPGTRLTVL.

The chain is built from TRBV7-8 and TRBJ1-5; 10 bases agree with TRBD1. The length of the CDR3 is 19 residues. Germline lookup yields CDR1 SGHVS and CDR2 FQNEAQ. Unmatched junction bases numbered 11, after V lost 1 base and J lost 2 bases. The CDR3 DNA reads TGTGCCAGCAGCTTAGTGGGGACAGGGGACCTTAGGGGCAATCAGCCCCAGCATTTT. This sequence encodes CASSLVGTGDLRGNQPQHF.

This sequence joins TRBV7-3 and TRBJ2-3; 9 nucleotides match TRBD2. Germline V gene data show CDR1 as SGHTA and CDR2 as FQGTGA. V trimming: 5 bases; J trimming: 0 bases; junction bases outside the gene matches: 3. This CDR3 region has 15 residues. CDR3 residues: CASSNLAGSTDTQYF. CDR3 sequence (DNA): TGTGCCAGCAGCAACCTAGCGGGGAGCACAGATACGCAGTATTTT.

The chain uses TRBV15 and TRBJ1-4, with D possibly matching TRBD1 (5 bases). V gave up 0 bases and J gave up 2 bases, with 10 bases separating them. This CDR3 has 16 residues. Germline V lookup: CDR1 LNHNV, CDR2 YYDKDF (reference sequence). CDR3: CATSRDLGPTNEKLFF. The CDR3 DNA sequence: TGTGCCACCAGCAGAGATTTGGGGCCGACTAATGAAAAACTGTTTTTT.